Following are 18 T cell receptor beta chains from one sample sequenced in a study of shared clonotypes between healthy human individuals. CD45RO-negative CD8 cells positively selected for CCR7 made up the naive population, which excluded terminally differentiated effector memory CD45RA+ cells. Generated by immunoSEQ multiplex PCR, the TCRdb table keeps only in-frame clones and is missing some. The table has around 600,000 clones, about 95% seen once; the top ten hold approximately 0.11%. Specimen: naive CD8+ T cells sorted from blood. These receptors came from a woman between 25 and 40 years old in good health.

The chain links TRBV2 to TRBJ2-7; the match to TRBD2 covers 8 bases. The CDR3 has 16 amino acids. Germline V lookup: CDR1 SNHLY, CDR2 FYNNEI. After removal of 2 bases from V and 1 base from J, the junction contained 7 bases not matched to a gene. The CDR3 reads CASSEYGTSGSYEQYF. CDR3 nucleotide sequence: TGTGCCAGCAGTGAATATGGTACTAGCGGATCCTACGAGCAGTACTTC.

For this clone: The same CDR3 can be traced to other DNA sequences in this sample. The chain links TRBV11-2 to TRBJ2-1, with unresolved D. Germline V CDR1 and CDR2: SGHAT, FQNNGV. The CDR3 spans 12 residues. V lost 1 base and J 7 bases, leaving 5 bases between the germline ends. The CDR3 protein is CASSLGYNEQFF. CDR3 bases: TGTGCCAGCAGCTTAGGATATAATGAGCAGTTCTTC.

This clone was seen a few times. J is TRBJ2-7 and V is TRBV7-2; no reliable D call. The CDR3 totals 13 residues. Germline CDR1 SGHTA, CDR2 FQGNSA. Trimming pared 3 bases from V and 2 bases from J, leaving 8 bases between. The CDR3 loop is CASSLGKTYEQYF. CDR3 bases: TGTGCCAGCAGCTTGGGCAAGACCTACGAGCAGTACTTC.

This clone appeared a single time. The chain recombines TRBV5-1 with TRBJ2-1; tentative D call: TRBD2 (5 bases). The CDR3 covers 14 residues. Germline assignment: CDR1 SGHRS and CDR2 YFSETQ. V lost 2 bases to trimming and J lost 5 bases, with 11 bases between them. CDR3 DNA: TGCGCCAGCAGCTTACGCGGAGGAAACAATGAGCAGTTCTTC. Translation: CASSLRGGNNEQFF.

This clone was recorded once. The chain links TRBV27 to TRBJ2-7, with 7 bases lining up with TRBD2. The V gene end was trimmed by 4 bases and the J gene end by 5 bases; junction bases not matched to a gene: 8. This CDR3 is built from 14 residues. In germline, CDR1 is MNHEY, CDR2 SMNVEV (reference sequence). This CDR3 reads CASSSERDGNEQYF. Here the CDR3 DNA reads TGTGCCAGCAGTTCGGAGCGGGATGGGAACGAGCAGTACTTC.

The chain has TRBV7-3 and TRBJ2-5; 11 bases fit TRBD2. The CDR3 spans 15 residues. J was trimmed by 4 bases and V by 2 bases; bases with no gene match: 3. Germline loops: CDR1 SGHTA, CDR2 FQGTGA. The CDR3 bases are TGTGCCAGCAGCTTACGTCTAGCGGGAGGAGAGACCCAGTACTTC. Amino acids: CASSLRLAGGETQYF.

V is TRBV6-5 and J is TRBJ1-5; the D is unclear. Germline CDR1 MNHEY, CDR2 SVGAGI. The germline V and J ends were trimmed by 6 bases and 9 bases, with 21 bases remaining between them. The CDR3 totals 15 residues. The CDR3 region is CASSPQTSRISPQHF. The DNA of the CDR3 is TGTGCCAGCAGCCCACAGACTTCCAGGATCTCGCCCCAGCATTTT.

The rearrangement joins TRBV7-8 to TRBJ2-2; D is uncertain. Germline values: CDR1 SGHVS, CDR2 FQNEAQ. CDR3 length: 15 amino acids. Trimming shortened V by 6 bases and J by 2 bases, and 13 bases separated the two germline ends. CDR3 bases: TGTGCCAGCAGTCCGGACGGATTTAACACCGGGGAGCTGTTTTTT. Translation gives CASSPDGFNTGELFF.

CDR3 amino acids: CSVEGILGGETYEQYF. In DNA form, the CDR3 reads TGCAGCGTTGAAGGAATACTCGGCGGAGAAACCTACGAGCAGTACTTC. The chain couples TRBV29-1 to TRBJ2-5; D is ambiguous. The closer fit of TRBJ2-7 to the DNA end suggests the J call may be wrong. The CDR3 has 16 amino acids. The germline gives CDR1 SQVTM, CDR2 ANQGSEA.

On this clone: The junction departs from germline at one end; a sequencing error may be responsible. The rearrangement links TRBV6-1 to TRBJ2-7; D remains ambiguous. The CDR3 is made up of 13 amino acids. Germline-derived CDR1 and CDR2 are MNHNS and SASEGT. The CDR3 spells CASREGATYEQYF. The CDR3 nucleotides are TGTGCCAGCAGGGAAGGCGCTACCTACGAGCAGTACTTC.

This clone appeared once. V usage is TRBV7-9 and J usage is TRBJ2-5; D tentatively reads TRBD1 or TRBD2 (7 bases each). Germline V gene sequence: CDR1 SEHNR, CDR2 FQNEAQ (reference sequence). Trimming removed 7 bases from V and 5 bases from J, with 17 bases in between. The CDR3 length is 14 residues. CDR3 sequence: CASTPGGVRETQYF. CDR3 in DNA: TGTGCCAGCACCCCAGGGGGGGTAAGGGAGACCCAGTACTTC.

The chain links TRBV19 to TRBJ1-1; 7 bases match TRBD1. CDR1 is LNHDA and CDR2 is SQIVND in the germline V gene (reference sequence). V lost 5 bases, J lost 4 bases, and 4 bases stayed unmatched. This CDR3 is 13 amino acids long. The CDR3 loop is CASSFRGSTEAFF. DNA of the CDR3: TGTGCCAGTAGTTTCAGGGGGAGCACTGAAGCTTTCTTT.

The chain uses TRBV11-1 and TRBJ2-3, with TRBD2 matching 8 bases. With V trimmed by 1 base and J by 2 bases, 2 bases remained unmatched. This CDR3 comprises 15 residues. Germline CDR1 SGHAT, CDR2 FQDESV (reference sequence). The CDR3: CASSLGSGVTDTQYF. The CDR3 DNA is TGTGCCAGCAGCTTAGGTAGCGGGGTCACAGATACGCAGTATTTT.

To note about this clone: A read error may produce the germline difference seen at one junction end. In DNA form, the CDR3 reads TGTGCCACCAGTACCGGGGGCTACGAGCAGTACTTC. It specifies CATSTGGYEQYF. V usage is TRBV25-1 and J usage is TRBJ2-7, with D possibly TRBD2 on 6 matching bases. The CDR3 is 12 residues long. Per the germline V gene, CDR1 is MGHDK and CDR2 is SYGVNS.

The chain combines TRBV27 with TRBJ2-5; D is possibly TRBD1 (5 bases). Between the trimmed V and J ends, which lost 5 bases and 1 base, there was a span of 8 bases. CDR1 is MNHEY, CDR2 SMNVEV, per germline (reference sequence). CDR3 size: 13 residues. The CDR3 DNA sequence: TGTGCCAGCAGTAAGGGGCCCCAAGAGACCCAGTACTTC. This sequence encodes CASSKGPQETQYF.

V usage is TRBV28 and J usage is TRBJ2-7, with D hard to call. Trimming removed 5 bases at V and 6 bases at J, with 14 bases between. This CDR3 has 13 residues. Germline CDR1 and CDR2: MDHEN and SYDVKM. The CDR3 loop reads CASSPSRSGEQYF. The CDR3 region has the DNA TGTGCCAGCAGTCCAAGCAGGTCCGGCGAGCAGTACTTC.

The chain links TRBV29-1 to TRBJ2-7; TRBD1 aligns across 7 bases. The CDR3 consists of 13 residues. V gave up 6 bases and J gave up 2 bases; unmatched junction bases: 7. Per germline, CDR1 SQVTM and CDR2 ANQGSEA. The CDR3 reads CSVVGQVAYEQYF. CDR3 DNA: TGCAGCGTGGTTGGACAGGTCGCCTACGAGCAGTACTTC.

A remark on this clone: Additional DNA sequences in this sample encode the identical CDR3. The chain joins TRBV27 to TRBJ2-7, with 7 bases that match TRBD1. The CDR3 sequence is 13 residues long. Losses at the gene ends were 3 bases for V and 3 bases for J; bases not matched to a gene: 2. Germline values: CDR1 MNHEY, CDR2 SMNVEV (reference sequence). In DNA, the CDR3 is TGTGCCAGCAGTTTCGGACAGGACTACGAGCAGTACTTC. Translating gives CASSFGQDYEQYF.